A selection of T cell receptor beta chains follows, all from one sample in a study of cytomegalovirus exposure and HLA in healthy donors. Assay: immunoSEQ multiplex PCR; the TCRdb copy retains only in-frame clones and omits some. This table holds some 76,000 clones, around 73% found once. The sequenced material came from PBMCs. The receptor source for this set is a woman in her thirties or forties in good health and CMV-seropositive. Both conserved end residues are part of each CDR3. D genes are given only for firm matches. Some rows mark clone size as missing; the rest say once, few, many or name a class of expanded clone.

size: .
V: TRBV6-1
J: TRBJ2-7
D: .
CDR3: CASTPGDGTYEQYF
DNA: TGTGCCAGCACCCCAGGGGACGGCACCTACGAGCAGTACTTC

size: .
V: TRBV2
J: TRBJ2-7
D: .
CDR3: CASSTGTPPYEQYF
DNA: TGTGCCAGCAGTACCGGGACACCCCCCTACGAGCAGTACTTC

size: once
V: TRBV5-5
J: TRBJ1-4
D: TRBD1
CDR3: CASSFGTGIREKLFF
DNA: TGTGCCAGCAGCTTCGGGACAGGGATCCGTGAAAAACTGTTTTTT

size: .
V: TRBV4-2
J: TRBJ2-2
D: TRBD2
CDR3: CASSPRGLAGTGELFF
DNA: TGTGCCAGCAGCCCAAGGGGACTAGCGGGCACCGGGGAGCTGTTTTTT

size: once
V: TRBV5-4
J: TRBJ2-3
D: .
CDR3: CASSSAAEQDTQYF
DNA: TGTGCCAGCAGCTCCGCGGCGGAGCAAGATACGCAGTATTTT

size: .
V: TRBV7-6
J: TRBJ2-3
D: .
CDR3: CASSLGGHTDTQYF
DNA: TGTGCCAGCAGCTTAGGGGGGCACACAGATACGCAGTATTTT

size: .
V: TRBV5-8
J: TRBJ2-2
D: .
CDR3: CASRNYLATLTGELFF
DNA: TGTGCCAGCAGAAACTACTTAGCGACATTAACCGGGGAGCTGTTTTTT

size: .
V: TRBV27
J: TRBJ1-1
D: TRBD1
CDR3: CASSPPLTGAGTEAFF
DNA: TGTGCCAGCAGTCCCCCCCTAACAGGGGCGGGCACTGAAGCTTTCTTT

size: few
V: TRBV28
J: TRBJ2-7
D: .
CDR3: CASRFTGSQYF
DNA: TGTGCCAGCAGATTTACAGGGTCGCAGTACTTC

size: .
V: TRBV5-1
J: TRBJ2-1
D: TRBD2
CDR3: CASSPRAGGSYNEQFF
DNA: TGCGCCAGCAGCCCCCGAGCGGGGGGTTCCTACAATGAGCAGTTCTTC

size: .
V: TRBV6-5
J: TRBJ1-2
D: .
CDR3: CASSYSKGPYGYTF
DNA: TGTGCCAGCAGTTACTCAAAGGGGCCTTATGGCTACACCTTC

size: .
V: TRBV5-4
J: TRBJ2-2
D: .
CDR3: CASSPLQGSTGELFF
DNA: TGTGCCAGCAGTCCCCTTCAGGGGAGCACCGGGGAGCTGTTTTTT

size: .
V: TRBV4-3
J: TRBJ2-2
D: TRBD2
CDR3: CASSQDSGGHNTGELFF
DNA: TGCGCCAGCAGCCAAGATTCGGGGGGTCATAACACCGGGGAGCTGTTTTTT

size: .
V: TRBV28
J: TRBJ1-4
D: TRBD1
CDR3: CASSLSSGTVFEKLFF
DNA: TGTGCCAGCAGTTTATCATCCGGGACAGTGTTCGAAAAACTGTTTTTT

size: .
V: TRBV5-5
J: TRBJ1-1
D: TRBD1
CDR3: CASSSRQGWTEAFF
DNA: TGTGCCAGCAGCTCCCGACAGGGTTGGACTGAAGCTTTCTTT

size: .
V: TRBV11-2
J: TRBJ1-6
D: TRBD1
CDR3: CASSPSGTGGAYNSPLHF
DNA: TGTGCCAGCAGCCCCTCCGGGACAGGGGGCGCGTATAATTCACCCCTCCACTTT

size: .
V: TRBV7-2
J: TRBJ1-1
D: TRBD1
CDR3: CASSRDRNTEAFF
DNA: TGTGCCAGCAGCCGGGACAGGAACACTGAAGCTTTCTTT

size: .
V: TRBV7-6
J: TRBJ2-1
D: TRBD2
CDR3: CASSLMLAGDNEQFF
DNA: TGTGCCAGCAGCTTAATGCTAGCGGGGGACAATGAGCAGTTCTTC

size: .
V: TRBV5-4
J: TRBJ2-5
D: TRBD2
CDR3: CASSRLAGSAGTQYF
DNA: TGTGCCAGCAGCCGACTAGCGGGGTCCGCGGGGACCCAGTACTTC

size: .
V: TRBV4-3
J: TRBJ1-4
D: .
CDR3: CASSQDSLRTVINEKLFF
DNA: TGCGCCAGCAGCCAAGATTCGCTCCGGACAGTGATAAATGAAAAACTGTTTTTT

size: .
V: TRBV9
J: TRBJ2-4
D: TRBD1
CDR3: CASSVAGGHGKNIQYF
DNA: TGTGCCAGCAGCGTAGCAGGGGGCCATGGCAAAAACATTCAGTACTTC

size: .
V: TRBV5-6
J: TRBJ2-1
D: TRBD2
CDR3: CASSFLQRGNEQFF
DNA: TGTGCCAGCAGCTTCCTCCAGCGGGGGAATGAGCAGTTCTTC

size: .
V: TRBV7-9
J: TRBJ2-1
D: .
CDR3: CASSPVRDEQFF
DNA: TGTGCCAGCAGCCCTGTTCGGGATGAGCAGTTCTTC

size: .
V: TRBV28
J: TRBJ2-2
D: TRBD1
CDR3: CASSWDREGELFF
DNA: TGTGCCAGCAGCTGGGACAGGGAAGGGGAGCTGTTTTTT

size: .
V: TRBV27
J: TRBJ2-3
D: TRBD2
CDR3: CASTLSGGADTQYF
DNA: TGTGCCAGCACCCTTAGCGGGGGGGCCGATACGCAGTATTTT

size: .
V: TRBV4-3
J: TRBJ1-2
D: .
CDR3: CASSQLGGPSVGYTF
DNA: TGCGCCAGCAGCCAACTCGGGGGGCCGTCGGTTGGCTACACCTTC

size: .
V: TRBV30
J: TRBJ2-7
D: TRBD1
CDR3: CACASGQGLANEQYF
DNA: TGTGCCTGCGCCTCGGGACAGGGATTGGCGAACGAGCAGTACTTC

size: .
V: TRBV5-5
J: TRBJ2-3
D: TRBD1
CDR3: CASSFTGGDGDTQYF
DNA: TGTGCCAGCAGCTTTACAGGGGGCGATGGAGATACGCAGTATTTT

size: few
V: TRBV30
J: TRBJ1-3
D: .
CDR3: CAWKAGAGNTIYF
DNA: TGTGCCTGGAAGGCGGGCGCTGGAAACACCATATATTTT

size: .
V: TRBV6-1
J: TRBJ1-2
D: TRBD1
CDR3: CASRSPGQYGYTF
DNA: TGTGCCAGCAGATCTCCGGGACAGTATGGCTACACCTTC

size: once
V: TRBV4-3
J: TRBJ2-7
D: .
CDR3: CASSLFAGTLSYEQYF
DNA: TGCGCCAGCAGCCTTTTTGCCGGGACACTTTCCTACGAGCAGTACTTC

size: .
V: TRBV11-2
J: TRBJ1-5
D: .
CDR3: CASSLQGNQPQHF
DNA: TGTGCCAGCAGCTTACAGGGGAATCAGCCCCAGCATTTT

size: .
V: TRBV13
J: TRBJ2-1
D: TRBD2
CDR3: CASSSGGGGQFF
DNA: TGTGCCAGCAGCTCCGGGGGGGGAGGGCAGTTCTTC

size: once
V: TRBV28
J: TRBJ2-3
D: .
CDR3: CASSLRLMGASTDTQYF
DNA: TGTGCCAGCAGCCTAAGGTTGATGGGGGCCAGCACAGATACGCAGTATTTT

size: .
V: TRBV29-1
J: TRBJ2-1
D: .
CDR3: CSVNAVASYNEQFF
DNA: TGCAGCGTTAACGCGGTCGCTTCCTACAATGAGCAGTTCTTC

size: .
V: TRBV2
J: TRBJ1-5
D: .
CDR3: CASSEIGQLSQDQPQHF
DNA: TGTGCCAGCAGTGAGATAGGACAGCTTTCCCAAGATCAGCCCCAGCATTTT

size: .
V: TRBV6-5
J: TRBJ1-2
D: TRBD1
CDR3: CASSYQRQGRGYTF
DNA: TGTGCCAGCAGTTACCAAAGACAGGGAAGGGGCTACACCTTC

size: .
V: TRBV5-1
J: TRBJ2-7
D: TRBD1
CDR3: CASSPRQGASYEQYF
DNA: TGCGCCAGCAGCCCCAGACAGGGGGCCTCCTACGAGCAGTACTTC

size: .
V: TRBV10-3
J: TRBJ2-3
D: TRBD2
CDR3: CAISEARDYSTDTQYF
DNA: TGTGCCATCAGTGAGGCCCGGGACTATTCCACAGATACGCAGTATTTT

size: once
V: TRBV13
J: TRBJ1-1
D: TRBD1
CDR3: CASSERQGENTEAFF
DNA: TGTGCCAGCAGCGAAAGACAGGGTGAAAACACTGAAGCTTTCTTT

size: .
V: TRBV28
J: TRBJ1-2
D: .
CDR3: CASRTGGPYGYTF
DNA: TGTGCCAGCAGGACTGGCGGGCCGTATGGCTACACCTTC

size: .
V: TRBV4-2
J: TRBJ1-5
D: .
CDR3: CASSQTDSNQPQHF
DNA: TGTGCCAGCAGCCAGACAGATAGCAATCAGCCCCAGCATTTT

size: .
V: TRBV29-1
J: TRBJ1-1
D: TRBD1
CDR3: CSVPGQGAEAFF
DNA: TGCAGCGTGCCGGGACAGGGGGCTGAAGCTTTCTTT